This T cell receptor (beta chain) comes out of a study of PD-1 blockade in classical Hodgkin lymphoma. Findings and caveats of the study: When set against healthy donors, newly diagnosed patients were reported to show lower baseline TCR diversity. The baseline diversity of complete responders showed similarity to that of newly diagnosed patients. Differences between repertoires have undefined causes, possibly disease activity or prior therapy.

TCRdb's table, derived via immunoSEQ multiplex PCR, lists solely in-frame clones and lacks some. Found here are tens of thousands of clones, over 70% of them singletons; the top ten hold 11%. This clone was detected only a few times. The antigen is undetermined. V lost 2 bases and J lost 5, with 7 bases in between. CDR3 length equals 13 residues. Germline lookup yields CDR1 ENHRY and CDR2 SYGVKD. After autologous stem cell transplantation all patients relapsed, and prior brentuximab vedotin exposure differed between cohorts. The source of this sequence is a human donor with classical Hodgkin lymphoma. The V and J genes are TRBV10-3 and TRBJ2-1; D call uncertain. This material consisted of peripheral blood mononuclear cells (PBMCs), taken at baseline. The DNA of the CDR3 is TGTGCCATCAGTGAGGTCCTAGACAATGAGCAGTTCTTC. Translation gives CAISEVLDNEQFF.